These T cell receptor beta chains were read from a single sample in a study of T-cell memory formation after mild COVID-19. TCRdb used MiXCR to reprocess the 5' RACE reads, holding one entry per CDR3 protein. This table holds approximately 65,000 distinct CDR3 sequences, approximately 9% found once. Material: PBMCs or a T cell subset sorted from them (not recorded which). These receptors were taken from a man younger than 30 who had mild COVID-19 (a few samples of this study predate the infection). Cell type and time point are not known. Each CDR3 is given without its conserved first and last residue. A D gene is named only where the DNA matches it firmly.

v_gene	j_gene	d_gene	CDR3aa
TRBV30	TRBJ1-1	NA	AWRDGNTEAF
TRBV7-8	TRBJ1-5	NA	ASSLGDGKNQPQH
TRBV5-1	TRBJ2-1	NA	ASSRDSYNEQF
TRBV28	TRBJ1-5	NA	ASSPHDGSNQPQH
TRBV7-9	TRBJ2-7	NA	ASSPTGPTYEQY
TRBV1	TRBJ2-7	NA	TSSPTIPRLANEQY
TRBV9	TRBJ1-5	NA	ASSPDGTSNQPQH
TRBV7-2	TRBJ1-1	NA	ASSRSRGASLAEAF
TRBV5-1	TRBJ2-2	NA	ASSPRAGRTGELF
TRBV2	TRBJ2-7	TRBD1	ASKQGASPYEQY
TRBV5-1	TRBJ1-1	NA	ASSLVLMNTEAF